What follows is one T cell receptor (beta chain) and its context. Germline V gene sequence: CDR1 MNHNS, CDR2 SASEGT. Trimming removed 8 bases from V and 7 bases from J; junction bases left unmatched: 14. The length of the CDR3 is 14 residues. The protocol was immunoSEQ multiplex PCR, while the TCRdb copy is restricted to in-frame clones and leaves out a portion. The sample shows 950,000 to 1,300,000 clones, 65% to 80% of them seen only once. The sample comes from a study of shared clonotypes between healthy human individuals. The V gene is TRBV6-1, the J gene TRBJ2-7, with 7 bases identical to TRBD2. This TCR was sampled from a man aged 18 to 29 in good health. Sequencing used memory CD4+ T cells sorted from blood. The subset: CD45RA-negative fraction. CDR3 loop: CASLLRGEVKEQYF. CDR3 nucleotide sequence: TGTGCCAGCCTCCTCCGGGGGGAGGTAAAGGAGCAGTACTTC.